This entry describes one T cell receptor (beta chain). Its antigen is unidentified. A much bigger clone sits one base away, suggesting this may be a read error. MiXCR, run by TCRdb on the 5' RACE reads, gives a single entry per CDR3 protein. The data contain more than 1.5 million distinct CDR3 sequences, around 29% of them seen just once; the ten biggest clones take up about 0.27%. This record comes from a study of identical twins. This CDR3 is built from 16 residues. CDR1 MDHEN and CDR2 SYDVKM come from the germline V gene. The ends were cut back, 2 bases at V and 2 bases at J, with 13 bases in the middle. General study results and limits: Analyses based on zero insertions could be partly confounded by invariant MAIT and iNKT cells. Clonotypes of the beta chain that were abundant in cord blood carried fewer insertions (memory repertoires showed none).

With no exceptions, donors were healthy Caucasians. The origin of this receptor is a newborn girl in good health. Material: cord blood. This sequence joins TRBV28 and TRBJ2-1; D not resolved. In DNA form, the CDR3 reads TGTGCCAGCAGTTTAAGCTCCCGGAGCCCCTACAATGAGCAGTTCTTC. It yields the protein CASSLSSRSPYNEQFF.